This T cell receptor beta chain stems from a study of T-cell reconstitution after alpha-beta-depleted transplantation in children. Study-level points and caveats: One year after transplant, T-cell counts and diversity came mostly from newly produced T cells. Recipient T cells and thymic progenitors that survived were the source of the high TCRbeta diversity seen at day 60 in some patients.

Preparing the TCRbeta library involved the use of unique molecular identifiers. TCRdb independently ran MiXCR on the PCR reads; one entry per CDR3 protein. This table has 450,000 to 550,000 distinct CDR3 sequences, 9.5% to 12% appearing once. V lost 8 bases to trimming and J lost 0 bases, with 11 bases between them. Germline assignment: CDR1 SGHAT and CDR2 FQNNGV. CDR3 length: 14 amino acids. The table lists this clonotype with a few counts. What it binds is not known. The sample in question was PBMCs, mostly from graft donor cells, obtained 180 days after TCRalphabeta/CD19-depleted stem cell transplant. V usage is TRBV11-2 and J usage is TRBJ2-1; D call uncertain. This TCR came from a female patient aged 2-9 years who had a stem cell transplant for aplastic anemia, so the T cells may come from the graft donor. The chain's CDR3 is CASVRMSSYNEQFF. The CDR3 DNA sequence: TGTGCCAGCGTTAGGATGAGCTCCTACAATGAGCAGTTCTTC. The variable domain in full, with the rest retrieved from reference TRBV11-2 and TRBJ2-1, is EAGVAQSPRYKIIEKRQSVAFWCNPISGHATLYWYQQILGQGPKLLIQFQNNGVVDDSQLPKDRFSAERLKGVDSTLKIQPAKLEDSAVYLCASVRMSSYNEQFFGPGTRLTVL.